This TCR beta chain was obtained from a study of somatic mutations in cytotoxic T cells in rheumatoid arthritis. As regards this clone: The antigen remains undetermined.

The CDR3 is made up of 17 amino acids. Unmatched junction bases numbered 7, after V lost 5 bases and J lost 1 base. Germline lookup yields CDR1 SGHRS and CDR2 YFSETQ. Study-level points and caveats: An age-related increase in CD8+ clonality was seen in rheumatoid arthritis patients but not in healthy controls. TRBV07 showed slight underrepresentation in rheumatoid arthritis patients, unadjusted for multiple comparisons.

The assay was immunoSEQ multiplex PCR, and TCRdb's table has in-frame clones only and misses some. The sample lists fewer than 20,000 clones, more than 75% occurring once. The sequence was obtained from a woman aged 50 to 60 with rheumatoid arthritis. Material: CD8+ T cells sorted from blood. V is TRBV5-1 and J is TRBJ2-3, with TRBD2 matching 13 bases. The CDR3 DNA sequence: TGCGCCAGCAGGCCGACTAGCGGGAGGCCGGGCACAGATACGCAGTATTTT. It yields the protein CASRPTSGRPGTDTQYF.